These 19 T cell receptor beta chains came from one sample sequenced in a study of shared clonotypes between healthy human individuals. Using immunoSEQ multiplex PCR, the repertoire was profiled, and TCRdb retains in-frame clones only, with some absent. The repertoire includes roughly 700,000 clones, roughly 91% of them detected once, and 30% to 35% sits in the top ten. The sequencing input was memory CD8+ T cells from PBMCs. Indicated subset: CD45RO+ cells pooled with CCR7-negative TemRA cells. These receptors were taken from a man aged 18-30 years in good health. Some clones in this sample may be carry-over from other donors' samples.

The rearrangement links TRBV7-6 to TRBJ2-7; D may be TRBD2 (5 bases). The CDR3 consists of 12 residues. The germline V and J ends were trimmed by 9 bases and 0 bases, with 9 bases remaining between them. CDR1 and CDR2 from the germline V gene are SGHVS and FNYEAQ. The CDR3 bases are TGTGCCAGTCGGGAAAACTCCTACGAGCAGTACTTC. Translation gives CASRENSYEQYF.

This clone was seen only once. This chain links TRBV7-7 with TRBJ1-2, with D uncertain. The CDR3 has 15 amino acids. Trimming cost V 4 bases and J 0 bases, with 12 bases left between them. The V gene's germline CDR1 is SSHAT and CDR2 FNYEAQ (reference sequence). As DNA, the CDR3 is TGTGCCAGCAGCTGCAGGACGGGAGCTAACTATGGCTACACCTTC. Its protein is CASSCRTGANYGYTF.

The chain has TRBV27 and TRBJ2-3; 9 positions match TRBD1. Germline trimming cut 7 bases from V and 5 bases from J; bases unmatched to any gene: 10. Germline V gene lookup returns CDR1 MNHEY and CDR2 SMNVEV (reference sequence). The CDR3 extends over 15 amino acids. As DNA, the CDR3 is TGTGCCAGCACTTATTCGGGACAGGGAATAGATACGCAGTATTTT. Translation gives CASTYSGQGIDTQYF.

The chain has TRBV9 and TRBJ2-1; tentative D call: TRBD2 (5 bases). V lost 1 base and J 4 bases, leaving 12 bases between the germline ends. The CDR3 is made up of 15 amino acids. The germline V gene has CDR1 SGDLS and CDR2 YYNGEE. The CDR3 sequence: CASSVRLASYNEQFF. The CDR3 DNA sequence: TGTGCCAGCAGCGTAAGGCTAGCTTCTTACAATGAGCAGTTCTTC.

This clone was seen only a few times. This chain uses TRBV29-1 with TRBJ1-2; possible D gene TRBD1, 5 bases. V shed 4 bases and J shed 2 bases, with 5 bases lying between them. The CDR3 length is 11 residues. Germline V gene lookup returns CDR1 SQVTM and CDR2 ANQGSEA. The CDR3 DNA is TGCAGCGTTGGGGACAACTATGGCTACACCTTC. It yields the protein CSVGDNYGYTF.

CDR3 protein: CASSSDRPEGTVDYEQYF. CDR3 coding DNA: TGTGCCAGCAGTTCCGACCGGCCCGAAGGGACAGTTGATTACGAGCAGTACTTC. The V and J genes are TRBV27 and TRBJ2-7; 7 bases are a match to TRBD1. Germline assignment: CDR1 MNHEY and CDR2 SMNVEV (reference sequence). The ends lost 4 bases at V and 4 bases at J; junction bases unmatched: 19. The CDR3 consists of 18 residues.

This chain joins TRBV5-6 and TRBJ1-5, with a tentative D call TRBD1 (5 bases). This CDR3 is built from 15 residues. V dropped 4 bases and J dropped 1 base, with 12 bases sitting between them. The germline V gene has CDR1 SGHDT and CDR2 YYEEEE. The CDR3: CASSGGEASNQPQHF. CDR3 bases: TGTGCCAGCAGCGGGGGGGAGGCCAGCAATCAGCCCCAGCATTTT.

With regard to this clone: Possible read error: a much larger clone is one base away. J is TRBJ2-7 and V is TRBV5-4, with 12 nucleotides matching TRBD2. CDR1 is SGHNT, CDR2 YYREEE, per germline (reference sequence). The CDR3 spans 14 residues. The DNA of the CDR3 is TGTGCCAGCAGGTTGGGACTAGCGGGCTACGAGCAGTACTTC. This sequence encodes CASRLGLAGYEQYF.

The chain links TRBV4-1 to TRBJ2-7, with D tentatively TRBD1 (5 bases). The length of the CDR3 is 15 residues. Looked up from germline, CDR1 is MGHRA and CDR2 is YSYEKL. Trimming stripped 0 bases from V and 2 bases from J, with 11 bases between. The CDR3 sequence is CASSQDQGSPYEQYF. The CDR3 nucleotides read TGCGCCAGCAGCCAAGACCAGGGATCTCCCTACGAGCAGTACTTC.

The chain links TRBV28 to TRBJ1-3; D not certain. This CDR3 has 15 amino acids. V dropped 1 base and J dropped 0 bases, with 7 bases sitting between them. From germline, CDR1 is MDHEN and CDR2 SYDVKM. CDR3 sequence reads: CASSLSVNSGNTIYF. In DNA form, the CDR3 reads TGTGCCAGCAGTTTATCCGTGAACTCTGGAAACACCATATATTTT.

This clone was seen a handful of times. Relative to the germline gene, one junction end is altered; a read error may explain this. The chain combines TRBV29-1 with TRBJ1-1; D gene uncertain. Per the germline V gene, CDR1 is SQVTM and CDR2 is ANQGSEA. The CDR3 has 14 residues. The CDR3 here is CSVEGTDRSTEAFF. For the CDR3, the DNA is TGCAGCGTAGAAGGTACGGACCGGAGCACTGAAGCTTTCTTT.

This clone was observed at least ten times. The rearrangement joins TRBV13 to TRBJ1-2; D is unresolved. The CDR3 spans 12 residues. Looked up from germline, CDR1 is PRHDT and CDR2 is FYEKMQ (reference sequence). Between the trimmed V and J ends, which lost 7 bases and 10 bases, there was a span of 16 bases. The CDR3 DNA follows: TGTGCCAGCATCGCAGGTTGGATGGACTACACCTTC. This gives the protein CASIAGWMDYTF.

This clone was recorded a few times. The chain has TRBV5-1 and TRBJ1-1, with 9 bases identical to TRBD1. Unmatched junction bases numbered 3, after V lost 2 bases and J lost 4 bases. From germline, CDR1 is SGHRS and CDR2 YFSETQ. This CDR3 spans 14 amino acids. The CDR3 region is CASSLGTGRTEAFF. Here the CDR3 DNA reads TGCGCCAGCAGCTTAGGGACAGGGCGCACTGAAGCTTTCTTT.

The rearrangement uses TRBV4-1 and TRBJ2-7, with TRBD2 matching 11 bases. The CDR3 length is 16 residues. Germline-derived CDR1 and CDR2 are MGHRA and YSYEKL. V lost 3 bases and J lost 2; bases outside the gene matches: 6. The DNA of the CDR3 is TGCGCCAGCAGCCACCTATTTAGCGGGGGGGCCTACGAGCAGTACTTC. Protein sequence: CASSHLFSGGAYEQYF.

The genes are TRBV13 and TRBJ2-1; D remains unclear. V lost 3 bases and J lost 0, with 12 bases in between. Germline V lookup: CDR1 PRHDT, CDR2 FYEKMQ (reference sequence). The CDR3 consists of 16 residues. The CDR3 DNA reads TGTGCCAGCAGCTTTTGGTCAGCAGGCTCCTACAATGAGCAGTTCTTC. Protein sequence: CASSFWSAGSYNEQFF.

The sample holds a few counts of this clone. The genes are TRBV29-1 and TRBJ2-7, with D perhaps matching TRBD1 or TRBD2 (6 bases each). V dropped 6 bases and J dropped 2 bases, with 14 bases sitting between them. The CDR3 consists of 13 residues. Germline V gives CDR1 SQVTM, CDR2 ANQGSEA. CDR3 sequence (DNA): TGCAGCGTAGGGGGGACGTTTCCCTACGAGCAGTACTTC. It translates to CSVGGTFPYEQYF.

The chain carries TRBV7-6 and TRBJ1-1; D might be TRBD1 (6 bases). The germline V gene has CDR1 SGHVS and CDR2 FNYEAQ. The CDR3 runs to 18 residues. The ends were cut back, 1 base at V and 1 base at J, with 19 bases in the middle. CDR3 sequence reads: CASSLVNPDRRENTEAFF. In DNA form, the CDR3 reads TGTGCCAGCAGCTTAGTAAATCCTGACAGGAGGGAGAACACTGAAGCTTTCTTT.

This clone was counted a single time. This CDR3 reads CASSLAGGGRWGEQFF. The CDR3 bases are TGTGCCAGCAGCTTGGCCGGGGGCGGGAGATGGGGTGAGCAGTTCTTC. This chain connects TRBV5-4 to TRBJ2-1; the D gene is possibly TRBD2 (7 bases). The V end was cut by 0 bases, the J end by 9 bases, with 19 bases between. The length of the CDR3 is 16 residues. CDR1 and CDR2 from the germline V gene are SGHNT and YYREEE (reference sequence).

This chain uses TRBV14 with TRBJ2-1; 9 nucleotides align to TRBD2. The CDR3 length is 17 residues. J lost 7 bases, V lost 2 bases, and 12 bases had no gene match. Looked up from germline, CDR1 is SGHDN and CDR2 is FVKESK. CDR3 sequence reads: CASSQHLAGVNINEQFF. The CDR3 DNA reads TGTGCCAGCAGCCAACACTTAGCGGGAGTTAATATAAATGAGCAGTTCTTC.